These 24 T cell receptor beta chains were all obtained from the same sample, sequenced in a study of blood T cell repertoires in COVID-19. Profiling relied on immunoSEQ multiplex PCR, and the TCRdb table lists in-frame clones only, not all of them. The table shows over 200,000 clones, with about 87% occurring only once. The material sequenced was peripheral blood. Source of these receptors: a man younger than 40 with COVID-19, enrolled during active disease.

The chain is built from TRBV30 and TRBJ2-7, with TRBD2 identical over 13 bases. The CDR3 spans 12 residues. Germline lookup yields CDR1 GTSNPN and CDR2 SVGIG (reference sequence). CDR3 loop: CALAGGPYEQYF. In DNA form, the CDR3 reads TGTGCACTAGCGGGAGGGCCCTACGAGCAGTACTTC.

The chain combines TRBV12-3 or TRBV12-4 with TRBJ2-1; 7 bases align to TRBD1. The CDR3 has 12 residues. The V segment lost 7 bases and the J segment 7 bases; nucleotides outside the gene matches: 4. As DNA, the CDR3 is TGTGCCAGCACCATGACAGGGAATGAGCAGTTCTTC. Its translation: CASTMTGNEQFF.

The chain joins TRBV4-3 to TRBJ2-7; D might be TRBD2 (6 bases). Germline V gene lookup returns CDR1 LGHNA and CDR2 YSLEER. V gave up 0 bases and J gave up 0 bases, with 18 bases separating them. The length of the CDR3 is 18 residues. CDR3 in amino acids: CASSQDLTGDGPSYEQYF. Written as DNA, the CDR3 is TGCGCCAGCAGCCAAGATCTAACGGGAGACGGACCCTCCTACGAGCAGTACTTC.

This chain links TRBV19 with TRBJ1-2; D might be TRBD1 (5 bases). Germline V gene lookup returns CDR1 LNHDA and CDR2 SQIVND (reference sequence). This CDR3 contains 12 residues. V lost 5 bases and J 6 bases, leaving 10 bases between the germline ends. The CDR3 reads CASSFGGNGYTF. CDR3 nucleotides: TGTGCCAGTAGTTTTGGGGGGAATGGCTACACCTTC.

This chain links TRBV5-6 with TRBJ2-7; D unclear. The CDR3 consists of 15 residues. CDR1 and CDR2 from the germline V gene are SGHDT and YYEEEE. Between the trimmed V and J ends, which lost 2 bases and 1 base, there was a span of 13 bases. The chain's CDR3 is CASSFILFRSYEQYF. CDR3 sequence (DNA): TGTGCCAGCAGCTTTATCCTGTTCAGGTCCTACGAGCAGTACTTC.

The gene calls are TRBV28 and TRBJ2-1; perhaps TRBD1 as D (8 bases). The V gene lost 7 bases and the J gene lost 6 bases, with 13 bases spanning the gap. Germline CDR1 MDHEN, CDR2 SYDVKM. There are 13 residues in the CDR3. CDR3 sequence (DNA): TGTGCCAGCAACAGGGGGGGATTCAATGAGCAGTTCTTC. It specifies CASNRGGFNEQFF.

The chain carries TRBV28 and TRBJ1-2; 7 bases are a match to TRBD1. This CDR3 contains 13 residues. J was trimmed by 8 bases and V by 7 bases; bases with no gene match: 10. Germline V gene sequence: CDR1 MDHEN, CDR2 SYDVKM. The CDR3 here is CASTEQGGEGYTF. CDR3 coding DNA: TGTGCCAGCACCGAGCAGGGGGGAGAAGGCTACACCTTC.

This rearrangement joins TRBV29-1 to TRBJ2-5; 13 bases align to TRBD2. J lost 4 bases, V lost 6 bases, and 5 bases had no gene match. The CDR3 is made up of 14 amino acids. CDR1 and CDR2 (germline): SQVTM, ANQGSEA. Here the CDR3 DNA reads TGCAGCGTGGGACTAGCGGGATCGGGAGAGACCCAGTACTTC. It encodes CSVGLAGSGETQYF.

V usage is TRBV6-2 or TRBV6-3 and J usage is TRBJ1-5, with 9 bases matching TRBD1. The V segment lost 2 bases and the J segment 0 bases; nucleotides outside the gene matches: 5. This CDR3 has 17 amino acids. Per the germline V gene, CDR1 is MNHEY and CDR2 is SVGEGT. CDR3 region: CASSYRGQGNSNQPQHF. Written as DNA, the CDR3 is TGTGCCAGCAGTTACAGGGGACAGGGCAATAGCAATCAGCCCCAGCATTTT.

The V and J genes are TRBV28 and TRBJ2-7; 11 positions agree with TRBD1. Trimming removed 1 base from V and 7 bases from J; junction bases left unmatched: 6. CDR3 length: 15 residues. Germline loops: CDR1 MDHEN, CDR2 SYDVKM. The CDR3 bases are TGTGCCAGCAGTTTATTCGGGACAGGGGGAGGGGAGCAGTACTTC. Residues: CASSLFGTGGGEQYF.

The chain joins TRBV4-3 to TRBJ1-5; no definite D call. Germline assignment: CDR1 LGHNA and CDR2 YSLEER. The CDR3 is 15 amino acids. With 1 base removed from V and 3 bases from J, the gap between germline ends came to 10 bases. The DNA for the CDR3 is TGCGCCAGCAGCCAAGGACTCGGGGTCAATCAGCCCCAGCATTTT. Translation gives CASSQGLGVNQPQHF.

The CDR3 DNA follows: TGTGCCAGTTACAGCCAACAGCGTCAGGGCACTGAAGCTTTCTTT. Protein sequence: CASYSQQRQGTEAFF. The J gene is TRBJ1-1, the V gene TRBV19, with a tentative D call TRBD1 (5 bases). Per the germline V gene, CDR1 is LNHDA and CDR2 is SQIVND (reference sequence). Deletions cut 8 bases from V and 4 bases from J, with 20 bases between. This CDR3 has 15 residues.

CDR3 DNA sequence: TGTGCCAGCAGCCTTTGGCCCAGCGGGATGTCGGGAGATACGCAGTATTTT. This translates into CASSLWPSGMSGDTQYF. This chain uses TRBV7-3 with TRBJ2-3; TRBD2 matches at 7 bases. Germline CDR1 and CDR2: SGHTA and FQGTGA. This CDR3 is built from 17 residues. Unmatched junction bases numbered 16, after V lost 5 bases and J lost 5 bases.

The J gene is TRBJ2-1, the V gene TRBV7-3; 10 nucleotides align to TRBD1. Trimming at V came to 2 bases and at J to 8 bases, leaving 3 bases not matched to a gene. Germline V gene sequence: CDR1 SGHTA, CDR2 FQGTGA. There are 14 residues in the CDR3. CDR3 DNA: TGTGCCAGCAGCTTACTAGGGACAGGGGATGAGCAGTTCTTC. Translating gives CASSLLGTGDEQFF.

This clone occurred once. The CDR3 is CASSVGSGVTGELFF. The DNA for the CDR3 is TGTGCCAGCAGCGTAGGTTCAGGGGTCACCGGGGAGCTGTTTTTT. The chain combines TRBV9 with TRBJ2-2, with D possibly being TRBD1 (6 bases). CDR1 is SGDLS, CDR2 YYNGEE, per germline. The CDR3 is 15 residues long. Trimming removed 0 bases from V and 4 bases from J, with 10 bases in between. Full variable domain (rest looked up from reference TRBV9 and TRBJ2-2): DSGVTQTPKHLITATGQRVTLRCSPRSGDLSVYWYQQSLDQGLQFLIQYYNGEERAKGNILERFSAQQFPDLHSELNLSSLELGDSALYFCASSVGSGVTGELFFGEGSRLTVL.

V and J are TRBV19 and TRBJ2-5; 10 positions agree with TRBD1. CDR1 LNHDA and CDR2 SQIVND come from the germline V gene (reference sequence). V shed 4 bases, J shed 2 bases, and the junction held 13 bases outside the gene matches. The CDR3 covers 18 residues. The CDR3 here is CASSNPSSGTGVQETQYF. The CDR3 DNA is TGTGCCAGTAGTAACCCTTCCTCCGGGACAGGGGTACAAGAGACCCAGTACTTC. Complete variable domain (other parts from reference TRBV19 and TRBJ2-5): DGGITQSPKYLFRKEGQNVTLSCEQNLNHDAMYWYRQDPGQGLRLIYYSQIVNDFQKGDIAEGYSVSREKKESFPLTVTSAQKNPTAFYLCASSNPSSGTGVQETQYFGPGTRLLVL.

The chain combines TRBV28 with TRBJ2-7; unclear D gene. The ends were cut back, 3 bases at V and 2 bases at J, with 8 bases in the middle. This CDR3 comprises 13 residues. Germline values: CDR1 MDHEN, CDR2 SYDVKM. CDR3 region: CASSLRSPYEQYF. CDR3 bases: TGTGCCAGCAGTTTGAGGTCCCCCTACGAGCAGTACTTC.

The chain is built from TRBV5-1 and TRBJ1-1; 9 bases line up with TRBD1. In germline, CDR1 is SGHRS, CDR2 YFSETQ. The CDR3 consists of 19 residues. The V gene end was trimmed by 0 bases and the J gene end by 0 bases; junction bases not matched to a gene: 12. This chain's CDR3 is CASSLGQGGRVQVNTEAFF. The CDR3 coding sequence is TGCGCCAGCAGCTTGGGACAGGGGGGTCGAGTACAGGTGAACACTGAAGCTTTCTTT.

The chain combines TRBV28 with TRBJ2-4; TRBD1 might be the D (6 bases). Trimming left V 4 bases short and J 6 bases short, with 19 bases between. The CDR3 spans 16 residues. Per the germline V gene, CDR1 is MDHEN and CDR2 is SYDVKM. This CDR3 is CASSSYRDMTLNIQYF. The CDR3 DNA reads as TGTGCCAGCAGTTCCTACCGGGACATGACCTTAAACATTCAGTACTTC.

There are a few counts of this clone. The chain uses TRBV7-2 and TRBJ1-2; tentatively, D is TRBD1 (6 bases). CDR3 length: 15 amino acids. Germline assignment: CDR1 SGHTA and CDR2 FQGNSA. Trimming took 5 bases from V and 5 from J, leaving 18 bases between them. The chain's CDR3 is CASSPGQGMIYGYTF. CDR3 DNA sequence: TGTGCCAGCAGCCCGGGGCAGGGGATGATATATGGCTACACCTTC.

The chain recombines TRBV5-8 with TRBJ1-2, with D unresolved. CDR3 length: 14 residues. V was shortened by 1 base and J by 0 bases, with 7 bases between the two germline ends. CDR1 and CDR2 (germline): SGHTS, YDEGEE. CDR3 nucleotides: TGTGCCAGCAGCTTGAACCGAGCTAACTATGGCTACACCTTC. It translates to CASSLNRANYGYTF.

The V call is TRBV6-5, the J call TRBJ1-2, with TRBD1 identical over 11 bases. Germline V gene data show CDR1 as MNHEY and CDR2 as SVGAGI. Trimming cost V 2 bases and J 4 bases; bases outside gene matches: 3. This CDR3 is built from 15 residues. DNA for the CDR3: TGTGCCAGCAGTTACCTTGGGACAGGGGGCTATGGCTACACCTTC. This translates into CASSYLGTGGYGYTF.

This chain joins TRBV28 and TRBJ1-6, with 7 bases lining up with TRBD1. The CDR3 totals 19 residues. Trimming took 5 bases from V and 0 from J; bases not matched to a gene: 13. Germline CDR1 is MDHEN and CDR2 is SYDVKM. The CDR3 spells CASSQAPGTASSYNSPLHF. The CDR3 region has the DNA TGTGCCAGCAGTCAAGCACCCGGGACAGCTAGCTCCTATAATTCACCCCTCCACTTT.

V usage is TRBV9 and J usage is TRBJ1-3, with a tentative D call TRBD1 (5 bases). Germline CDR1 and CDR2: SGDLS and YYNGEE. V was cut by 3 bases and J by 1 base, with 8 bases left in between. This CDR3 region has 14 residues. CDR3 loop: CASSAGLSGNTIYF. In DNA, the CDR3 is TGTGCCAGCAGCGCAGGGCTTTCTGGAAACACCATATATTTT.